Given below is one TCR beta chain in context. No antigen is known for it. The data derive from a study of T cell responses to AZD1222 COVID-19 vaccine. Study-wide results and caveats: Clonal diversity may have been underestimated, and the donors were mostly white British, with more females than males. Nearly half of spike-specific TCRs reportedly target variant regions that are unmutated in the B.1.351 and B.1.1.7 variants. Spike-specific TCRs gained breadth and depth after people received two AZD1222 doses.

With 4 bases removed from V and 6 bases from J, the gap between germline ends came to 13 bases. The CDR3 length is 13 residues. In germline, CDR1 is MNHEY, CDR2 SVGEGT. Only in-frame clones appear in the TCRdb table, and some are missing; sequencing was by immunoSEQ multiplex PCR. In the table there are some 150,000 clones, about 91% of which are singletons. This clonotype was sampled from an adult in good health. The rearrangement joins TRBV6-2 or TRBV6-3 to TRBJ2-7; a possible D gene is TRBD1 (5 bases). This material consisted of peripheral blood, taken on day 0 of AZD1222 vaccination. CDR3 DNA: TGTGCCAGCAGTTTTTCAGGGAAGCGCGAGCAGTACTTC. It translates to CASSFSGKREQYF.